The 10 T cell receptor beta chains below come from one sample, sequenced in a study of blood T cell repertoires in COVID-19. This table comes from immunoSEQ multiplex PCR, and its TCRdb copy is limited to in-frame clones, with some not included. The sample has 250,000 or so clones; approximately 89% are singletons. The sequenced sample consisted of PBMCs or T cells enriched from blood (not recorded which). All receptors come from a woman in her 40s with acute COVID-19.

The V and J genes are TRBV11-3 and TRBJ1-1; TRBD1 might be the D (5 bases). V was clipped by 2 bases and J by 6 bases, with 13 bases between them. The germline V gene has CDR1 SGHNT and CDR2 YENEEA. CDR3 length equals 14 residues. The CDR3 nucleotides are TGTGCCAGCAGCTTAAGCCAGGGAAGGGCTGAAGCTTTCTTT. Protein: CASSLSQGRAEAFF.

J is TRBJ2-7 and V is TRBV20-1; D gene ambiguous. The CDR3 has 11 amino acids. Trimming removed 3 bases from V and 1 base from J, with 4 bases in between. Germline loops: CDR1 DFQATT, CDR2 SNEGSKA (reference sequence). CDR3 DNA sequence: TGCAGTGCTAGTCCATCCTACGAGCAGTACTTC. Its protein is CSASPSYEQYF.

This chain uses TRBV3-1 (or the pseudogene TRBV3-2) with TRBJ1-3; TRBD1 aligns across 8 bases. V gave up 6 bases and J gave up 5 bases; unmatched junction bases: 12. The germline gives CDR1 LGHDT, CDR2 YNNKEL (reference sequence). CDR3 length: 16 residues. CDR3 sequence (DNA): TGTGCCAGCAGTTCCGGACAGGGCGCCCTGCGAAACACCATATATTTT. It is translated as CASSSGQGALRNTIYF.

The chain combines TRBV5-1 with TRBJ1-2; TRBD1 is a possible D gene (6 bases). V was shortened by 4 bases and J by 0 bases, with 19 bases between the two germline ends. The CDR3 consists of 17 residues. Germline CDR1 SGHRS, CDR2 YFSETQ. The CDR3 spells CASSADLRGGANYGYTF. CDR3 DNA sequence: TGCGCCAGCAGCGCGGACCTACGCGGGGGCGCTAACTATGGCTACACCTTC.

This clone has only a few counts. The CDR3 loop reads CASSQDLHTGSNTEAFF. CDR3 DNA: TGCGCCAGCAGCCAAGATCTTCATACAGGCTCGAACACTGAAGCTTTCTTT. This rearrangement joins TRBV4-3 to TRBJ1-1, with D maybe TRBD1 (5 bases). CDR3 size: 17 residues. CDR1 is LGHNA and CDR2 is YSLEER in the germline V gene. The germline V and J ends were trimmed by 0 bases and 1 base, with 15 bases remaining between them.

CDR3 loop: CASSADTTNYGYTF. The CDR3, as DNA: TGTGCCAGCAGCGCGGACACTACTAACTATGGCTACACCTTC. V usage is TRBV9 and J usage is TRBJ1-2; TRBD1 might be the D (5 bases). The V gene's germline CDR1 is SGDLS and CDR2 YYNGEE. V dropped 3 bases and J dropped 0 bases, with 9 bases sitting between them. The CDR3 contains 14 residues.

The gene calls are TRBV11-2 and TRBJ1-2; D gene ambiguous. CDR1 is SGHAT and CDR2 is FQNNGV in the germline V gene. Deletions cut 1 base from V and 4 bases from J, with 10 bases between. The CDR3 extends over 14 amino acids. This chain's CDR3 is CASSLGTELYGYTF. As DNA, the CDR3 is TGTGCCAGCAGCTTAGGAACAGAGCTCTATGGCTACACCTTC.

V is TRBV6-2 or TRBV6-3 and J is TRBJ2-7; 12 nucleotides align to TRBD2. Germline trimming cut 4 bases from V and 5 bases from J; bases unmatched to any gene: 3. The CDR3 loop spans 14 amino acids. Germline CDR1 and CDR2: MNHEY and SVGEGT. The CDR3: CASSSSGGAHEQYF. DNA of the CDR3: TGTGCCAGCAGTTCTAGCGGGGGGGCCCACGAGCAGTACTTC.

The V gene is TRBV5-1, the J gene TRBJ2-5, with 8 positions matching TRBD2. The trim removed 4 bases at V and 2 bases at J, leaving 7 bases unmatched. The CDR3 has 15 residues. Germline assignment: CDR1 SGHRS and CDR2 YFSETQ. CDR3 protein: CASSPLAASQETQYF. Here the CDR3 DNA reads TGCGCCAGCAGCCCACTAGCGGCCTCGCAAGAGACCCAGTACTTC. The variable domain in full, with the rest retrieved from reference TRBV5-1 and TRBJ2-5, is KAGVTQTPRYLIKTRGQQVTLSCSPISGHRSVSWYQQTPGQGLQFLFEYFSETQRNKGNFPGRFSGRQFSNSRSEMNVSTLELGDSALYLCASSPLAASQETQYFGPGTRLLVL.

V gene TRBV24-1 combines with J gene TRBJ2-1, with 10 bases matching TRBD2. J lost 8 bases, V lost 3 bases, and 3 bases had no gene match. The CDR3 is made up of 14 amino acids. In germline, CDR1 is KGHDR, CDR2 SFDVKD. CDR3 DNA: TGTGCCACCAGTGATCCTAGCGGGAGTGATGAGCAGTTCTTC. Translated, it gives CATSDPSGSDEQFF.